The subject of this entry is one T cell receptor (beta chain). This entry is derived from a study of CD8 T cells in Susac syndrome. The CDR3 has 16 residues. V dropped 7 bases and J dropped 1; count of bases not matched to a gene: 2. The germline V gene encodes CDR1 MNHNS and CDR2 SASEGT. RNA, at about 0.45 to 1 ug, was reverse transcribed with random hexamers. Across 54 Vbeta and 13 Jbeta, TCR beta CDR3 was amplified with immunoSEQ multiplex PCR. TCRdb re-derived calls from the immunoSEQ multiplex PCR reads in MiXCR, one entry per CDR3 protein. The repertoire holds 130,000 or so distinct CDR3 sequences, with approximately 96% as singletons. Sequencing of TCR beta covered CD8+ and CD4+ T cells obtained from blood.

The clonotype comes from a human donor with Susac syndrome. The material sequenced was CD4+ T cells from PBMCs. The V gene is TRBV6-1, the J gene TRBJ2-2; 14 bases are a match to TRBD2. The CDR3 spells CASTGTSGGNTGELFF. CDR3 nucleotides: TGTGCCAGCACCGGGACTAGCGGGGGGAACACCGGGGAGCTGTTTTTT.